Below are 2 T cell receptor beta chains sequenced from a single sample in a study of blood T cells in healthy people across ages (dated by TCRdb to the mid-2010s). The method behind the library was 5' RACE. Sequencing was performed on an Illumina HiSeq 2500. The second PCR ran for roughly 7 to 12 cycles and used a J-beta primer mix along with a sample-barcoded 5' primer. TCRdb reworked the public reads: Q25 trimming with fastp, MiXCR clone assembly, productive beta chains retained. Identical CDR3 proteins give one entry, which carries the most common genes and DNA. The sample table holds 1.5 million to 2 million distinct CDR3 sequences, of which 28% were seen once. The top ten constitute approximately 7.7% of the sample. The source material was blood. The receptors were sampled from a woman in her twenties or thirties in good health.

The chain carries TRBV18 and TRBJ2-4; D gene ambiguous. V shed 5 bases and J shed 0 bases, with 11 bases lying between them. CDR3 size: 15 residues. CDR1 and CDR2 (germline): KGHSH, LQKENI. DNA of the CDR3: TGTGCCAGCTCAACCATTGGAGAAGCCAAAAACATTCAGTACTTC. Translation gives CASSTIGEAKNIQYF.

This clonotype was observed a few times. This sequence joins TRBV9 and TRBJ1-5, with 7 nucleotides matching TRBD1. Looked up from germline, CDR1 is SGDLS and CDR2 is YYNGEE. Germline trimming cut 2 bases from V and 6 bases from J; bases unmatched to any gene: 8. The CDR3 is 15 residues long. CDR3 region: CASSVNRGGSQPQHF. DNA of the CDR3: TGTGCCAGCAGCGTGAACAGGGGAGGAAGTCAGCCCCAGCATTTT. Using reference TRBV9 and TRBJ1-5 for the parts outside the CDR3, the full variable domain is DSGVTQTPKHLITATGQRVTLRCSPRSGDLSVYWYQQSLDQGLQFLIQYYNGEERAKGNILERFSAQQFPDLHSELNLSSLELGDSALYFCASSVNRGGSQPQHFGDGTRLSIL.